Below are 9 T cell receptor beta chains sequenced from a single sample in a study of cytotoxic CD8 clonotypes in ibrutinib-treated CLL. Data came from immunoSEQ multiplex PCR; TCRdb stores just in-frame clones and leaves some out. This sample has about 140,000 clones, with roughly 90% found just once. The sequences come from PBMCs, collected after 12 months of ibrutinib treatment. These receptor sequences come from a human donor with chronic lymphocytic leukemia.

This chain joins TRBV28 and TRBJ2-7; tentative D call: TRBD1 (5 bases). The V gene's germline CDR1 is MDHEN and CDR2 SYDVKM. V gave up 1 base and J gave up 5 bases, with 12 bases separating them. The CDR3 is 14 residues long. The CDR3 DNA sequence: TGTGCCAGCAGTTTATCCAGGGTTTCCGACGAGCAGTACTTC. Translation: CASSLSRVSDEQYF.

V is TRBV6-6 and J is TRBJ1-4; the match to TRBD1 covers 8 bases. V lost 7 bases, J lost 5 bases, and 12 bases stayed unmatched. CDR1 and CDR2 (germline): MNHNY, SVGAGI (reference sequence). This CDR3 has 16 amino acids. The CDR3 sequence is CASKRTLGQGNEKLFF. CDR3 nucleotides: TGTGCCAGCAAACGTACTCTAGGACAGGGAAATGAAAAACTGTTTTTT.

This clone came up a few times. Additional DNA sequences in this sample encode the identical CDR3. The gene calls are TRBV29-1 and TRBJ1-1; D is ambiguous. Trimming pared 6 bases from V and 5 bases from J, leaving 13 bases between. In germline, CDR1 is SQVTM, CDR2 ANQGSEA. The CDR3 contains 12 residues. In DNA, the CDR3 is TGCAGCGTACGCTACGCCGGGACTGAAGCTTTCTTT. It specifies CSVRYAGTEAFF.

The V and J genes are TRBV5-6 and TRBJ1-5, with TRBD1 matching over 7 bases. V shed 4 bases, J shed 2 bases, and the junction held 6 bases outside the gene matches. CDR1 and CDR2 from the germline V gene are SGHDT and YYEEEE. The CDR3 runs to 15 residues. The CDR3 loop reads CASSEGQTRNQPQHF. For the CDR3, the DNA is TGTGCCAGCAGCGAGGGACAGACCCGCAATCAGCCCCAGCATTTT.

This CDR3 reads CASSLTGYTEAFF. The CDR3 DNA is TGTGCCAGCAGCCTAACGGGGTACACTGAAGCTTTCTTT. The chain links TRBV5-5 to TRBJ1-1, with no clear D. The CDR3 extends over 13 amino acids. Germline V gene lookup returns CDR1 SGHKS and CDR2 YYEKEE (reference sequence). Trimming removed 4 bases from V and 3 bases from J, with 10 bases in between.

The chain carries TRBV7-2 and TRBJ2-7, with 11 nucleotides matching TRBD2. Unmatched junction bases numbered 16, after V lost 5 bases and J lost 4 bases. Germline V lookup: CDR1 SGHTA, CDR2 FQGNSA. The CDR3 is 18 residues long. The CDR3 nucleotides read TGTGCCAGCAGCGGGCCGGGGCTAGCGGGAGGCTCTCAGTACGAGCAGTACTTC. This codes for CASSGPGLAGGSQYEQYF.

The V call is TRBV6-5, the J call TRBJ1-2; 7 bases match TRBD1. V dropped 6 bases and J dropped 11; count of bases not matched to a gene: 18. Germline CDR1 reads MNHEY; CDR2 reads SVGAGI. The CDR3 has 15 amino acids. DNA of the CDR3: TGTGCCAGCAGCATACAACCGGGACAGAATCCTGTTTACACCTTC. It encodes CASSIQPGQNPVYTF.

The V call is TRBV6-1, the J call TRBJ1-5; the D is unclear. Germline CDR1 is MNHNS and CDR2 is SASEGT. V lost 1 base, J lost 6 bases, and 10 bases lay in between. This CDR3 is 14 amino acids long. The CDR3 region is CASSEESAAQPQHF. The CDR3 nucleotides are TGTGCCAGCAGTGAAGAATCCGCCGCTCAGCCCCAGCATTTT.

The chain joins TRBV2 to TRBJ2-7; 9 bases fit TRBD1. CDR1 and CDR2 from the germline V gene are SNHLY and FYNNEI. V lost 7 bases, J lost 6 bases, and 13 bases stayed unmatched. The CDR3 has 15 amino acids. The CDR3 region has the DNA TGTGCCAGCAACCTAGGACAGGGGTCTATCTCCGAGCAGTACTTC. Translated: CASNLGQGSISEQYF.